The T cell receptor beta chain described here comes from a study of beta chain features in type 1 diabetes (dated by TCRdb to about 2018). Notes on the research overall: Mean age, gender distribution, total cell number and subset yield were not different between patients and healthy donors. Across all samples, 107,917,701 sorted cells were examined, and cell number per subset correlated strongly with RNA yield. In the study, TCRB repertoires of sorted circulating CD4+ T cell subsets from recently diagnosed type 1 diabetes patients were compared with those of matched healthy donors. Naive and central memory subsets were obtained from all 30 or so donors, but regulatory and stem cell-like memory subsets were isolated from only 8 patients and roughly eight healthy donors.

Each donor gave one peripheral blood draw, averaging roughly 0.11 L, which was collected into heparinised tubes. Naive, central memory, regulatory and stem cell-like memory CD4+ T cells were sorted on a BD FACSAria II using a panel including CD45RO, CCR7, CD25, CD127, CD95 and CD27. All sorted populations exceeded 95% purity. Right away, PBMCs were isolated by Lymphoprep density gradient centrifugation and were stained directly, with no culture step. Samples were stained and sorted in pairs, with one healthy donor and one patient per experiment, so that batch effects were minimized. For this clone: Its antigen is unknown. It has no much larger one-base neighbor in the sample; base qualities were not kept.

From the cysteine up to the phenylalanine, the CDR3 has a length of 13 residues. Only the CDR3 part of the read is kept: 39 bases, read in frame from the first base. Looking up the germline V gene (reference sequence) yields CDR1 PRHDT and CDR2 FYEKMQ. V sheds 3 bases and J sheds 8 bases, leaving 10 bases between their ends. Overall study outcomes, separate from this receptor: Only small numbers of individuals were included in the HLA sub-analyses, which left unresolved whether HLA type had any influence on TCRB rearrangement. Patients with type 1 diabetes made fewer insertions and deleted more nucleotides at VDJ recombination sites, implying thymic rearrangement abnormalities. The naive, central memory and regulatory TCRB repertoires appeared to resemble one another more closely among patients than among healthy donors. Sequencing cDNA rather than genomic DNA could over-represent highly expressing activated cells, although activation and CD3 levels did not differ between groups. PCR might favor shorter templates, but patient and control samples were amplified and corrected together, so any skew would affect both groups equally. In all four CD4+ subsets, TCRB CDR3 length was moderately but significantly shorter in type 1 diabetes patients.

All of the isolated RNA was reverse transcribed with the High Capacity cDNA Reverse Transcription Kit, so expressed TCRB transcripts were sequenced. Survey-depth immunoSEQ sequencing was performed on stem cell-like memory T cell samples, with an average of roughly 1 million total reads per sample. Sorted cells were lysed in RLT buffer, and RNA was extracted using DNase-treated RNeasy Micro or Mini kits according to cell number. Each cell subset was processed separately to prevent cross-contamination, with patient and healthy donor samples processed together. The immunoSEQ multiplex PCR was used to amplify TCRB sequences from cDNA, yielding 87-bp fragments that span the CDR3 region. Sequencing of the amplicons was done on the Illumina HiSeq platform. On the study's bioinformatics: Synthetic template baselines were used to correct PCR bias computationally, reads within Hamming distance 2 were collapsed, and singletons that could not be merged were discarded. By aligning reads against IMGT, V, D and J genes, CDR3 length, and insertions or deletions at six rearrangement sites were assigned. Within each subset, clonotype counts were normalized to sorted cell number, and only after that were true diversity and Gini coefficients computed with the tcR R package. The overlap coefficient, calculated on TCRB nucleotide sequences, was used to quantify repertoire sharing. Here the immuneACCESS table is served through TCRdb, limited to in-frame sequences with V and J called. Missing clones are a known gap in these copies; in checked studies unresolved V genes cover under half, and the rest lacks a known reason. The V and J calls and clone size were taken over from that table, and D and trimming were inferred from the DNA. The sample data list roughly 120,000 clones, and about 40% of these were observed just once. Jointly, the top ten make up 0.065% of the sample.

The sequencing sample was made of stem cell memory CD4+ T cells from blood. Reading the label with the study, this specimen's cell subset or site is: stem cell-like memory CD4+ T cells. The chain is encoded by TRBV13 joined to TRBJ2-2, with the D gene call left open. This receptor was obtained from a woman aged 18-35 years in good health. CDR3 reads: CASSLSVWGELFF. The nucleotide sequence is TGTGCCAGCAGCTTGTCGGTCTGGGGGGAGCTGTTTTTT.